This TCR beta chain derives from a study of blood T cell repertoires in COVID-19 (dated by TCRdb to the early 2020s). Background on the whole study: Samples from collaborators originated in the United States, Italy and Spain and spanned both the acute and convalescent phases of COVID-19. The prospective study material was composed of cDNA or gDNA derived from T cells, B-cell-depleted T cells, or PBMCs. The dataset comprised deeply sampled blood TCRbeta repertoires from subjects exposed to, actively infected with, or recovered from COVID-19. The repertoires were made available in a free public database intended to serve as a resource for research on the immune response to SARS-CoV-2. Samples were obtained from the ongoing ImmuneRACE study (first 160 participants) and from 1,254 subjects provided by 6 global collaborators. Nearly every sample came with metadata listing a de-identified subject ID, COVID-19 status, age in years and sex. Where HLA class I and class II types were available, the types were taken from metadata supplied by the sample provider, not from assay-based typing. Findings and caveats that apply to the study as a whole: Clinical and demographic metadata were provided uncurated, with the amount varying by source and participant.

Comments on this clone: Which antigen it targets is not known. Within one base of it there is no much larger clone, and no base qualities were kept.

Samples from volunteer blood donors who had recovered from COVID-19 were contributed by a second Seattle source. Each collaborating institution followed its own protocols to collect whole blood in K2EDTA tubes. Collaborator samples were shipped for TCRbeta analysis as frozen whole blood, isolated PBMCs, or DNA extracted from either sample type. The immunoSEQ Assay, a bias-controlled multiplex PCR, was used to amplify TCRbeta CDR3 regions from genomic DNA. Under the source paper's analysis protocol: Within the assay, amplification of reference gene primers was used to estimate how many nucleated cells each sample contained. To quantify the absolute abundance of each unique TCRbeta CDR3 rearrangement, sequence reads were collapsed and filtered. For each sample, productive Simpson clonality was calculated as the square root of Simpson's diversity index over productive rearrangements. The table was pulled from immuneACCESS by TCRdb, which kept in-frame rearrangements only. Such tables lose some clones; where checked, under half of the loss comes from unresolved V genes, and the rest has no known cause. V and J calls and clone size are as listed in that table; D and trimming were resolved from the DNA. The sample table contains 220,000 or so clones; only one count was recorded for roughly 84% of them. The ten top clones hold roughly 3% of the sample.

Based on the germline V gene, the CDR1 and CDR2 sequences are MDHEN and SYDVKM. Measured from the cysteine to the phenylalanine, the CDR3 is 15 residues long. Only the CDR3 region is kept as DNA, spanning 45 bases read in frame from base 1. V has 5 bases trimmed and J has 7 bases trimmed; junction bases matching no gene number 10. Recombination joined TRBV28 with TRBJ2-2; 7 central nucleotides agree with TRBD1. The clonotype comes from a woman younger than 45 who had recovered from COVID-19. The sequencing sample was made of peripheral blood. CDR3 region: CASSHLGGLDGELFF. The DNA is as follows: TGTGCCAGCAGTCACCTAGGGGGCTTGGACGGGGAGCTGTTTTTT.